This T cell receptor (beta chain) came from a study of regulatory T cells in long-lasting Graves disease. Study-wide findings and caveats: Accuracy may have suffered from the small sample size. TCR diversity was lower in persistent Graves' patients (versus newly diagnosed ones).

Time point here: newly diagnosed GD, antithyroid drugs for less than 3 months. Isolated PBMC RNA provided the starting material for the TCR library. The authors diagnosed Graves' disease using American Thyroid Association guidelines. TCR beta libraries were built with iRepertoire HTBI primers and Arm-PCR of CDR3 regions. One entry per CDR3 protein results from TCRdb running MiXCR on the multiplex PCR reads. The profile shows some 250,000 distinct CDR3 sequences, 20% to 25% of them singletons. The CDR3 covers 13 residues. Germline V gene sequence: CDR1 SQVTM, CDR2 ANQGSEA. V lost 3 bases and J lost 2, with 9 bases in between. There are many counts of this clonotype. Its antigen is still unknown.

This sequence originates from a female donor with Graves disease. The sequencing used peripheral blood mononuclear cells (PBMCs), collected at new diagnosis, from a patient treated with antithyroid drugs. The V gene is TRBV29-1, the J gene TRBJ2-3; D is undetermined. The CDR3 bases are TGCAGCGTTGAGGCGTTGAACACAGATACGCAGTATTTT. Protein: CSVEALNTDTQYF.